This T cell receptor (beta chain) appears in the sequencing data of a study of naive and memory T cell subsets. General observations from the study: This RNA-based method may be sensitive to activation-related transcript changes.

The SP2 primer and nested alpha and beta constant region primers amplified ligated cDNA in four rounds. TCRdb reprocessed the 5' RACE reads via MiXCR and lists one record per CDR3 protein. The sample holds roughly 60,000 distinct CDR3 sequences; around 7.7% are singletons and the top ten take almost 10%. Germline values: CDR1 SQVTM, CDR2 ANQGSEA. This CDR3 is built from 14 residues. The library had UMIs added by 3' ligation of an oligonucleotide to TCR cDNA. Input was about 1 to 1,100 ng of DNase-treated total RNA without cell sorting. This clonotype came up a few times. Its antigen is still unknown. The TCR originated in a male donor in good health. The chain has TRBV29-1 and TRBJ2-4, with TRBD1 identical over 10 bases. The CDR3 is CGDRGRAAKNIQYF. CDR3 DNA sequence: TGCGGGGACAGGGGAAGAGCGGCCAAAAACATTCAGTACTTC.